These 7 T cell receptor beta chains originate from one sample sequenced in a study of identifying expanded T cells in peripheral blood. Here immunoSEQ multiplex PCR was the method, and the copy in TCRdb shows in-frame clones only, minus some. The sample consists of about 130,000 clones, 70% to 90% of them appearing once. Sample: blood. The receptor source for this set is a person between 18 and 75 years old in good health.

The chain has TRBV7-2 and TRBJ2-2, with TRBD1 matching over 10 bases. Germline CDR1 and CDR2: SGHTA and FQGNSA. V dropped 4 bases and J dropped 7; count of bases not matched to a gene: 6. This CDR3 region has 15 residues. The CDR3 reads CASSYRQGAVGELFF. In DNA, the CDR3 is TGTGCCAGCAGCTACAGACAGGGGGCGGTCGGGGAGCTGTTTTTT.

The chain has TRBV5-4 and TRBJ2-7; 8 bases match TRBD2. CDR1 and CDR2 from the germline V gene are SGHNT and YYREEE (reference sequence). V trimming: 2 bases; J trimming: 3 bases; junction bases outside the gene matches: 13. There are 17 residues in the CDR3. CDR3 region: CASSFGGGRVSLYEQYF. Written as DNA, the CDR3 is TGTGCCAGCAGCTTTGGCGGGGGGCGGGTCTCTCTCTACGAGCAGTACTTC.

The rearrangement links TRBV4-3 to TRBJ2-3; a possible D gene is TRBD1 (6 bases). The V end lost 0 bases, the J end lost 1 base, and 11 bases lay between the germline ends. The CDR3 is made up of 16 amino acids. The germline CDR1 and CDR2 sequences are LGHNA and YSLEER. The CDR3 DNA reads as TGCGCCAGCAGCCAAGATAGGGCAGGGGGCACAGATACGCAGTATTTT. Protein product: CASSQDRAGGTDTQYF.

The chain uses TRBV5-6 and TRBJ2-3; possible D gene TRBD1, 5 bases. V lost 3 bases and J 1 base, leaving 12 bases between the germline ends. The CDR3 is 15 residues long. Germline CDR1 and CDR2: SGHDT and YYEEEE. The CDR3 DNA follows: TGTGCCAGCAGCTCAACAGGTCTTGGCACAGATACGCAGTATTTT. Protein: CASSSTGLGTDTQYF. Drawing the rest from reference TRBV5-6 and TRBJ2-3, the complete variable domain is DAGVTQSPTHLIKTRGQQVTLRCSPKSGHDTVSWYQQALGQGPQFIFQYYEEEERQRGNFPDRFSGHQFPNYSSELNVNALLLGDSALYLCASSSTGLGTDTQYFGPGTRLTVL.

This chain connects TRBV2 to TRBJ2-5; either TRBD1 or TRBD2 may fit D (5 bases each). The CDR3 is 13 residues long. Germline V gene lookup returns CDR1 SNHLY and CDR2 FYNNEI. V lost 7 bases and J lost 4, with 13 bases in between. The CDR3 DNA reads TGTGCCAGCACCGGGGCTTGGGGAGAGACCCAGTACTTC. Translating it yields CASTGAWGETQYF.

The rearrangement uses TRBV18 and TRBJ1-1; D remains ambiguous. Trimming shortened V by 1 base and J by 3 bases, and 6 bases separated the two germline ends. The CDR3 is 13 amino acids. From germline, CDR1 is KGHSH and CDR2 LQKENI. The CDR3 is CASSPLMDTEAFF. CDR3 nucleotide sequence: TGTGCCAGCTCACCACTCATGGACACTGAAGCTTTCTTT.

This chain links TRBV28 with TRBJ2-1; 10 bases align to TRBD2. J gave up 6 bases and V 7 bases, and 9 bases lay outside the gene matches. The CDR3 is 15 amino acids. Germline V gene data show CDR1 as MDHEN and CDR2 as SYDVKM. CDR3 in amino acids: CASTHPLAGVNEQFF. The CDR3, as DNA: TGTGCCAGCACCCACCCGCTAGCGGGGGTCAATGAGCAGTTCTTC.